Listed here is a single TCR beta chain. This sample's TCRbeta library carried unique molecular identifier barcodes. One entry per CDR3 protein results from TCRdb running MiXCR on the PCR reads. The data contain 100,000 or so distinct CDR3 sequences, 6% to 9% of them singletons. V was cut by 9 bases and J by 9 bases, with 22 bases left in between. The V gene's germline CDR1 is SGHDT and CDR2 YYEEEE. The CDR3 is 14 residues long. This record belongs to a study of T-cell reconstitution after alpha-beta-depleted transplantation in children. The sequenced sample was PBMCs, obtained before TCRalphabeta/CD19-depleted stem cell transplant. The TCR originated in a boy aged 2 to 9 with acute lymphoblastic leukemia, due to receive a stem cell transplant. The V and J genes are TRBV5-6 and TRBJ2-4; D not certain. CDR3 in amino acids: CAMGPRRLCGIQYF. CDR3 nucleotides: TGTGCCATGGGCCCGAGGCGCCTCTGCGGCATTCAGTACTTC.